A single sample is the source of the 20 T cell receptor beta chains below, sequenced in a study of shared clonotypes between healthy human individuals. CD8 cells regarded as naive lacked CD45RO, were positively chosen for CCR7, and omitted terminally differentiated effector memory CD45RA+ cells. The method was immunoSEQ multiplex PCR; TCRdb's version includes in-frame clones alone and lacks a portion of them. Of 1.5 million to 2.5 million clones listed, about 95% are singletons. Sequencing used naive CD8+ T cells sorted from blood. Receptors originate from a man younger than 35 in good health.

This chain links TRBV19 with TRBJ2-3; D is possibly TRBD2 (5 bases). In germline, CDR1 is LNHDA, CDR2 SQIVND (reference sequence). CDR3 size: 15 residues. V was pared by 10 bases and J by 1 base, with 18 bases between. CDR3 protein: CAIRDPTRGTDTQYF. CDR3 coding DNA: TGTGCCATAAGGGATCCGACGAGGGGCACAGATACGCAGTATTTT.

In this sample, this clone turned up once. This rearrangement joins TRBV9 to TRBJ2-7; D is possibly TRBD2 (5 bases). CDR3 size: 14 residues. Trimming took 0 bases from V and 5 from J, leaving 12 bases between them. Germline loops: CDR1 SGDLS, CDR2 YYNGEE. The CDR3 nucleotides read TGTGCCAGCAGCGTAGGGGCTAGCTTCAACGAGCAGTACTTC. Protein: CASSVGASFNEQYF.

The V gene is TRBV19, the J gene TRBJ1-1; D is unresolved. V shed 5 bases and J shed 1 base, with 14 bases lying between them. The germline V gene encodes CDR1 LNHDA and CDR2 SQIVND (reference sequence). The CDR3 consists of 15 residues. CDR3 amino acids: CASSPQPPPNTEAFF. In DNA, the CDR3 is TGTGCCAGTAGTCCACAGCCTCCCCCGAACACTGAAGCTTTCTTT.

The chain recombines TRBV6-5 with TRBJ1-2; maybe TRBD1 (6 bases). With 6 bases removed from V and 3 bases from J, the gap between germline ends came to 14 bases. Looked up from germline, CDR1 is MNHEY and CDR2 is SVGAGI. The CDR3 is 14 amino acids. The DNA for the CDR3 is TGTGCCAGCAGCTCCCTGGCAGGGGACTATGGCTACACCTTC. It yields the protein CASSSLAGDYGYTF.

The V and J genes are TRBV29-1 and TRBJ2-3; D tentatively fits TRBD1 or TRBD2 (6 bases each). CDR3 length: 15 amino acids. V was cut by 3 bases and J by 1 base, with 14 bases left in between. CDR1 is SQVTM, CDR2 ANQGSEA, per germline. CDR3 sequence: CSVERRGEGTDTQYF. Here the CDR3 DNA reads TGCAGCGTTGAGCGAAGGGGGGAAGGCACAGATACGCAGTATTTT.

The genes are TRBV4-1 and TRBJ2-5; 9 nucleotides line up with TRBD1. Germline V lookup: CDR1 MGHRA, CDR2 YSYEKL. The CDR3 extends over 15 amino acids. Losses at the gene ends were 0 bases for V and 5 bases for J; bases not matched to a gene: 4. This CDR3 reads CASSQEGQGWETQYF. The CDR3 DNA follows: TGCGCCAGCAGCCAAGAAGGACAGGGGTGGGAGACCCAGTACTTC.

The chain couples TRBV9 to TRBJ1-2; TRBD1 matches 10 bases. After removal of 0 bases from V and 6 bases from J, the junction contained 8 bases not matched to a gene. Germline V gives CDR1 SGDLS, CDR2 YYNGEE. The CDR3 runs 16 residues. This chain's CDR3 is CASSVAPLTGGDGYTF. The DNA for the CDR3 is TGTGCCAGCAGCGTAGCTCCTTTGACAGGGGGCGATGGCTACACCTTC.

Notes on this clone: This sample includes further DNA sequences coding for the same CDR3. The J gene is TRBJ1-5, the V gene TRBV28; D remains unclear. The germline V gene encodes CDR1 MDHEN and CDR2 SYDVKM. The CDR3 consists of 15 residues. Trimming shortened V by 2 bases and J by 0 bases, and 8 bases separated the two germline ends. The CDR3 sequence: CASSLRAHSNQPQHF. The CDR3 DNA reads TGTGCCAGCAGTTTAAGGGCCCATAGCAATCAGCCCCAGCATTTT.

V is TRBV4-1 and J is TRBJ1-1; D is uncertain. The CDR3 covers 15 residues. The V gene's germline CDR1 is MGHRA and CDR2 YSYEKL. Trimming left V 2 bases short and J 0 bases short, with 10 bases between. The CDR3 is CASSQPSLMNTEAFF. CDR3 nucleotides: TGCGCCAGCAGCCAACCGAGCCTAATGAACACTGAAGCTTTCTTT.

As to this clone: This sample also contains other DNA sequences that code for the same CDR3. The chain combines TRBV29-1 with TRBJ2-7; possible D gene TRBD2, 5 bases. V shed 6 bases and J shed 0 bases, with 12 bases lying between them. The CDR3 has 13 amino acids. CDR1 is SQVTM, CDR2 ANQGSEA, per germline. Here the CDR3 DNA reads TGCAGCGTCGAGGGTGGGAACTCCTACGAGCAGTACTTC. This translates into CSVEGGNSYEQYF.

The CDR3 bases are TGTGCCAGCAGTTTTAGGGGGGACCCAGAGACCCAGTACTTC. Amino acid sequence: CASSFRGDPETQYF. The genes are TRBV27 and TRBJ2-5, with D perhaps TRBD1 or TRBD2 (6 bases each). Trimming left V 3 bases short and J 4 bases short, with 12 bases between. The CDR3 is made up of 14 amino acids. Germline-derived CDR1 and CDR2 are MNHEY and SMNVEV (reference sequence).

This sequence joins TRBV7-9 and TRBJ2-5; D unresolved. Germline CDR1 reads SEHNR; CDR2 reads FQNEAQ (reference sequence). V was clipped by 3 bases and J by 2 bases, with 7 bases between them. This CDR3 is 13 amino acids long. DNA for the CDR3: TGTGCCAGCAGCTTTGTGGCTCAAGAGACCCAGTACTTC. Amino acids: CASSFVAQETQYF.

The rearrangement uses TRBV11-2 and TRBJ2-5; D ambiguous. V lost 0 bases, J lost 5 bases, and 7 bases lay in between. Germline loops: CDR1 SGHAT, CDR2 FQNNGV. CDR3 length: 13 residues. The CDR3 region is CASSLDPNETQYF. The CDR3 nucleotides read TGTGCCAGCAGCTTAGATCCTAATGAGACCCAGTACTTC.

The chain has TRBV6-1 and TRBJ2-3; 12 bases align to TRBD2. Germline V gene data show CDR1 as MNHNS and CDR2 as SASEGT. The V and J ends lost 3 bases and 4 bases, in that order; junction bases with no gene match: 5. The CDR3 covers 16 residues. The CDR3 bases are TGTGCCAGCAGTGACCGACTAGCGGGGGAACCAGATACGCAGTATTTT. It is translated as CASSDRLAGEPDTQYF.

The rearrangement links TRBV5-6 to TRBJ2-7, with TRBD1 matching over 7 bases. The CDR3 runs to 16 residues. Trimming removed 3 bases from V and 3 bases from J; junction bases left unmatched: 12. The V gene's germline CDR1 is SGHDT and CDR2 YYEEEE. This chain's CDR3 is CASSSTTGLAYYEQYF. In DNA, the CDR3 is TGTGCCAGCAGCTCAACGACAGGGTTGGCCTACTACGAGCAGTACTTC.

Worth noting for this clone: A read error may produce the germline difference seen at one junction end. This chain uses TRBV2 with TRBJ2-7; a possible D gene is TRBD2 (6 bases). Looked up from germline, CDR1 is SNHLY and CDR2 is FYNNEI. This CDR3 contains 12 residues. CDR3 bases: TGTGTCAGCGGGCAGCGACCCTACGAGCAGTACTTC. It yields the protein CVSGQRPYEQYF.

V gene TRBV7-6 combines with J gene TRBJ2-7; the match to TRBD2 covers 14 bases. CDR3 length: 17 amino acids. Looked up from germline, CDR1 is SGHVS and CDR2 is FNYEAQ. Trimming cost V 2 bases and J 3 bases; bases outside gene matches: 6. CDR3 sequence (DNA): TGTGCCAGCAGCTTATTGTCCGGGACTAGCGGGAGCTACGAGCAGTACTTC. It codes for CASSLLSGTSGSYEQYF.

The chain is built from TRBV2 and TRBJ2-5; possible D gene TRBD1, 6 bases. This CDR3 has 15 amino acids. V gave up 0 bases and J gave up 5 bases, with 13 bases separating them. CDR1 is SNHLY, CDR2 FYNNEI, per germline. The CDR3 protein is CASSEAQGLGETQYF. CDR3 bases: TGTGCCAGCAGTGAAGCCCAGGGGCTCGGGGAGACCCAGTACTTC.

J is TRBJ2-1 and V is TRBV7-8, with D possibly being TRBD2 (5 bases). The CDR3 covers 14 residues. From germline, CDR1 is SGHVS and CDR2 FQNEAQ. V dropped 0 bases and J dropped 8 bases, with 11 bases sitting between them. The CDR3 here is CASSLAGEVYEQFF. The CDR3 DNA reads as TGTGCCAGCAGCTTAGCGGGAGAGGTCTATGAGCAGTTCTTC.

This chain joins TRBV27 and TRBJ2-5; either TRBD1 or TRBD2 may supply D (5 bases each). V was trimmed by 6 bases and J by 1 base, leaving 12 bases between them. Germline loops: CDR1 MNHEY, CDR2 SMNVEV (reference sequence). The length of the CDR3 is 14 residues. The CDR3 bases are TGTGCCAGCAGCTCTCTCGGGGCCCAAGAGACCCAGTACTTC. The encoded protein is CASSSLGAQETQYF.